This entry is about one T cell receptor (beta chain). Its antigen remains unknown. Clones were sequenced by immunoSEQ multiplex PCR, and TCRdb holds only the in-frame ones, with some missing. The profile shows 120,000 to 150,000 clones, around 90% of them singletons. The CDR3 runs to 15 residues. Trimming pared 5 bases from V and 0 bases from J, leaving 11 bases between. Germline V gene data show CDR1 as SGHRS and CDR2 as YFSETQ. These data come from a study of CD4+ T cells in melanoma. Overall study findings and caveats: CD8+ T cell, macrophage and B cell function reportedly correlated with neoantigen-specific CD4+ T cells. In melanoma, neoantigen-specific CD4+ T cells reportedly differed in differentiation state.

The TCR originated in a human donor with melanoma. The chain joins TRBV5-1 to TRBJ2-2, with D possibly being TRBD2 (6 bases). The CDR3 nucleotides read TGCGCCAGCAGGAGGGAGGCCACGAACACCGGGGAGCTGTTTTTT. Protein sequence: CASRREATNTGELFF. The variable domain in full, completed from reference TRBV5-1 and TRBJ2-2, reads KAGVTQTPRYLIKTRGQQVTLSCSPISGHRSVSWYQQTPGQGLQFLFEYFSETQRNKGNFPGRFSGRQFSNSRSEMNVSTLELGDSALYLCASRREATNTGELFFGEGSRLTVL.